What follows are 14 T cell receptor beta chains derived from one specimen sequenced in a study of blood T cells in healthy people across ages. Combining a sample-barcoded 5' primer with a J-beta primer mix, a second PCR ran for about 7 to 11 cycles. TCRdb passed the 5' RACE reads through MiXCR, listing each CDR3 protein once. The sample comprises about 640,000 distinct CDR3 sequences, 58% of which are singletons, and 30% to 40% rests with the top ten. What was sequenced was blood. Receptor source: a man aged 55 to 70 in good health.

This clonotype has just a few counts. The chain is built from TRBV7-9 and TRBJ1-2; D is unclear. There are 12 residues in the CDR3. The V and J ends lost 5 bases and 9 bases respectively, with 13 bases between them. In germline, CDR1 is SEHNR, CDR2 FQNEAQ (reference sequence). The DNA for the CDR3 is TGTGCCAGCAGCCCCCGGGCGGAGAGCTACACCTTC. It specifies CASSPRAESYTF.

This clonotype was observed a few times. The chain is built from TRBV4-1 and TRBJ2-4, with TRBD1 matching over 12 bases. The V segment lost 3 bases and the J segment 9 bases; nucleotides outside the gene matches: 3. Germline V gene data show CDR1 as MGHRA and CDR2 as YSYEKL. The CDR3 loop spans 14 amino acids. CDR3 sequence reads: CASSHPGQGAIQYF. The CDR3 coding sequence is TGCGCCAGCAGCCACCCGGGACAGGGGGCCATTCAGTACTTC.

The genes are TRBV5-1 and TRBJ2-1; 8 bases line up with TRBD1. With V trimmed by 4 bases and J by 9 bases, 12 bases remained unmatched. The germline V gene encodes CDR1 SGHRS and CDR2 YFSETQ. The CDR3 extends over 15 amino acids. CDR3 in DNA: TGCGCCAGCAGCCGTCGACAGGGGAGTTCGGGTGAGCAGTTCTTC. Amino acids: CASSRRQGSSGEQFF.

The chain combines TRBV7-9 with TRBJ2-1; D tentatively reads TRBD1 or TRBD2 (5 bases each). The V end was cut by 5 bases, the J end by 4 bases, with 15 bases between. This CDR3 has 15 amino acids. Germline V gives CDR1 SEHNR, CDR2 FQNEAQ (reference sequence). The CDR3 protein is CASSPRGTGYNEQFF. The CDR3 DNA follows: TGTGCCAGCAGCCCTAGGGGTACGGGGTACAATGAGCAGTTCTTC.

The gene calls are TRBV29-1 and TRBJ2-1; 8 nucleotides align to TRBD2. Germline V CDR1 and CDR2: SQVTM, ANQGSEA. The CDR3 length is 15 residues. Losses at the gene ends were 3 bases for V and 8 bases for J; bases not matched to a gene: 12. CDR3 nucleotide sequence: TGCAGCGTTGATCGAGGCCGGGGGGGCCTGGATGAGCAGTTCTTC. This sequence encodes CSVDRGRGGLDEQFF.

This chain uses TRBV29-1 with TRBJ2-4, with 9 bases fitting TRBD1. The DNA end is a closer match to TRBJ2-5, so the J assignment may be wrong. The CDR3 runs to 14 residues. Germline V CDR1 and CDR2: SQVTM, ANQGSEA. This chain's CDR3 is CSVTLTGGKETQYF. CDR3 DNA sequence: TGCAGCGTAACCCTGACAGGGGGTAAAGAGACCCAGTACTTC.

The chain links TRBV10-3 to TRBJ2-5; 7 bases agree with TRBD2. The CDR3 contains 14 residues. Germline V CDR1 and CDR2: ENHRY, SYGVKD. V trimming: 3 bases; J trimming: 5 bases; junction bases outside the gene matches: 6. CDR3 coding DNA: TGTGCCATCAGTGAAGAGCGGGGCTGGGAGACCCAGTACTTC. Protein product: CAISEERGWETQYF.

The CDR3 sequence: CSASTVMETQYF. DNA of the CDR3: TGCAGTGCTAGCACAGTCATGGAGACCCAGTACTTC. This chain uses TRBV20-1 with TRBJ2-5; D unclear. Germline-derived CDR1 and CDR2 are DFQATT and SNEGSKA (reference sequence). The V end lost 3 bases, the J end lost 5 bases, and 10 bases lay between the germline ends. CDR3 length: 12 residues.

Concerning this clonotype: The germline gene is not matched at one end of the junction; a read error may be the cause. The V call is TRBV20-1, the J call TRBJ1-1; D unclear. The CDR3 has 10 amino acids. CDR1 and CDR2 from the germline V gene are DFQATT and SNEGSKA (reference sequence). CDR3 nucleotide sequence: TGCAGTGTCCGTAACAGTGAAGCTTTCTTT. It is translated as CSVRNSEAFF.

The chain recombines TRBV27 with TRBJ2-1; TRBD2 aligns across 7 bases. Trimming at V came to 3 bases and at J to 2 bases, leaving 10 bases not matched to a gene. Per the germline V gene, CDR1 is MNHEY and CDR2 is SMNVEV (reference sequence). The CDR3 contains 17 residues. The CDR3 coding sequence is TGTGCCAGCAGTTTCTCTCTGGCGGGAGTACCCTACAATGAGCAGTTCTTC. The encoded protein is CASSFSLAGVPYNEQFF.

The chain employs TRBV20-1 and TRBJ2-1; perhaps TRBD1 as D (6 bases). Germline V gene sequence: CDR1 DFQATT, CDR2 SNEGSKA (reference sequence). The ends were cut back, 6 bases at V and 1 base at J, with 19 bases in the middle. CDR3 length: 16 amino acids. Here the CDR3 reads CSATTGFEPSYNEQFF. CDR3 coding DNA: TGCAGTGCAACTACAGGGTTTGAACCGTCCTACAATGAGCAGTTCTTC.

This clonotype has ten or more counts. The chain is built from TRBV5-6 and TRBJ2-1, with D perhaps TRBD2 (6 bases). Germline V gene sequence: CDR1 SGHDT, CDR2 YYEEEE. The CDR3 consists of 16 residues. The ends were cut back, 4 bases at V and 2 bases at J, with 16 bases in the middle. CDR3 bases: TGTGCCAGCAGCCTCCTCCCCCAGCGGGCCTACAATGAGCAGTTCTTC. Translated, it gives CASSLLPQRAYNEQFF.

This rearrangement joins TRBV29-1 to TRBJ2-5; 15 bases agree with TRBD2. V was pared by 5 bases and J by 4 bases, with 5 bases of the junction left unmatched. The CDR3 has 15 amino acids. CDR1 and CDR2 (germline): SQVTM, ANQGSEA. CDR3 region: CSVSRTSGRVETQYF. DNA of the CDR3: TGCAGCGTTTCCCGGACTAGCGGGAGGGTAGAGACCCAGTACTTC.

V usage is TRBV6-6 and J usage is TRBJ2-3; tentatively, D is TRBD1 (5 bases). V lost 10 bases and J 0 bases, leaving 8 bases between the germline ends. The CDR3 extends over 12 amino acids. CDR1 is MNHNY and CDR2 is SVGAGI in the germline V gene (reference sequence). The DNA of the CDR3 is TGTGCCACGCAGGGCAGCACAGATACGCAGTATTTT. Translating it yields CATQGSTDTQYF.